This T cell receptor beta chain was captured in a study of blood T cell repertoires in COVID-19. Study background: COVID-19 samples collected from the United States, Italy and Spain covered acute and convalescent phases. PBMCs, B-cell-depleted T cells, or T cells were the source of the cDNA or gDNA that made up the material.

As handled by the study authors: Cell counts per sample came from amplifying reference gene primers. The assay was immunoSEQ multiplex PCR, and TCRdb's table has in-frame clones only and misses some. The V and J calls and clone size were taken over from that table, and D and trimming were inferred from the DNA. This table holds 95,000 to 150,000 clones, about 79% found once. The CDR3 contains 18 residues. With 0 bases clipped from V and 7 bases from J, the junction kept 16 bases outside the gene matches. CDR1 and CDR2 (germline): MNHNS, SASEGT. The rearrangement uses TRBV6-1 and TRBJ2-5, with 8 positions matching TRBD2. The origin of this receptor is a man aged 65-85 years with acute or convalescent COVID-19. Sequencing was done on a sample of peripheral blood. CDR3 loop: CASSEASGSGGPRRTQYF. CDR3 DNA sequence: TGTGCCAGCAGTGAAGCATCAGGATCGGGGGGGCCGCGAAGGACCCAGTACTTC.